A single sample gave rise to the 30 T cell receptor beta chains below, sequenced in a study of T cell changes during pregnancy in multiple sclerosis. Profiled with immunoSEQ multiplex PCR; TCRdb holds only in-frame clones, not every one. The sample lists about 40,000 clones; 80% to 90% were seen once. The sequenced sample was CD4+ T cells from peripheral blood mononuclear cells, obtained in the first trimester of pregnancy. The receptors originated from a female donor with multiple sclerosis, enrolled in a pregnancy study.

This sequence joins TRBV7-2 and TRBJ1-1; a possible D gene is TRBD1 (5 bases). V was cut by 2 bases and J by 0 bases, with 19 bases left in between. Germline loops: CDR1 SGHTA, CDR2 FQGNSA. The CDR3 has 18 amino acids. CDR3 protein: CASSLWGRGYLLNTEAFF. The CDR3 DNA follows: TGTGCCAGCAGCTTATGGGGGAGGGGTTATCTTCTGAACACTGAAGCTTTCTTT.

The CDR3 coding sequence is TGTGCCAGCGATACAGAGGCGGGAGGGCGTTTGGAGCAGTACTTC. Translated: CASDTEAGGRLEQYF. The chain joins TRBV28 to TRBJ2-7, with TRBD2 identical over 9 bases. CDR3 length: 15 residues. The V segment lost 8 bases and the J segment 7 bases; nucleotides outside the gene matches: 15. The germline V gene encodes CDR1 MDHEN and CDR2 SYDVKM.

The gene calls are TRBV28 and TRBJ2-3; TRBD1 agrees at 8 bases. CDR1 and CDR2 (germline): MDHEN, SYDVKM. Unmatched junction bases numbered 15, after V lost 5 bases and J lost 8 bases. The CDR3 totals 16 residues. CDR3 sequence reads: CASSPGGQAHKPTQYF. As DNA, the CDR3 is TGTGCCAGCAGTCCCGGGGGACAGGCCCACAAGCCTACGCAGTATTTT.

The rearrangement links TRBV10-2 to TRBJ2-7; TRBD1 aligns across 8 bases. This CDR3 spans 13 amino acids. Germline CDR1 WSHSY, CDR2 SAAADI. Trimming cost V 5 bases and J 2 bases; bases outside gene matches: 2. CDR3 amino acids: CASSKTGAYEQYF. The CDR3 bases are TGCGCCAGCAGTAAGACAGGGGCCTACGAGCAGTACTTC.

The V and J genes are TRBV5-8 and TRBJ2-3, with 10 positions matching TRBD2. This CDR3 has 15 amino acids. J gave up 3 bases and V 0 bases, and 1 base lay outside the gene matches. Germline CDR1 reads SGHTS; CDR2 reads YDEGEE. This CDR3 reads CASSLASGSTDTQYF. The CDR3 region has the DNA TGTGCCAGCAGCTTGGCTAGCGGGAGTACAGATACGCAGTATTTT.

This clone was counted once. J is TRBJ1-5 and V is TRBV10-3; D ambiguous. Germline values: CDR1 ENHRY, CDR2 SYGVKD. Trimming removed 2 bases from V and 1 base from J, with 6 bases in between. The CDR3 consists of 14 residues. The CDR3 DNA reads as TGTGCCATCAGTGAGGTGGGCAGCAATCAGCCCCAGCATTTT. It translates to CAISEVGSNQPQHF.

The chain links TRBV29-1 to TRBJ1-1; a possible D gene is TRBD1 (6 bases). The CDR3 has 13 residues. Trimming removed 6 bases at V and 0 bases at J, with 11 bases between. Germline V lookup: CDR1 SQVTM, CDR2 ANQGSEA. The DNA of the CDR3 is TGCAGCGTCTCTGGACAGTTGAACACTGAAGCTTTCTTT. Amino acids: CSVSGQLNTEAFF.

This clone was picked up a small number of times. The chain links TRBV30 to TRBJ1-5; no clear D gene. CDR1 is GTSNPN and CDR2 is SVGIG in the germline V gene (reference sequence). This CDR3 spans 14 amino acids. Trimming took 1 base from V and 2 from J, leaving 9 bases between them. This CDR3 reads CAWSAGKGNQPQHF. CDR3 nucleotide sequence: TGTGCCTGGAGTGCCGGGAAAGGCAATCAGCCCCAGCATTTT.

This clone has only one observation. The V call is TRBV30, the J call TRBJ1-5; the D is unclear. The CDR3 consists of 14 residues. CDR1 is GTSNPN and CDR2 is SVGIG in the germline V gene (reference sequence). The V end lost 8 bases, the J end lost 0 bases, and 14 bases lay between the germline ends. The CDR3 sequence: CAGGHGNSNQPQHF. The CDR3 DNA sequence: TGTGCCGGTGGTCACGGTAATAGCAATCAGCCCCAGCATTTT.

The V and J genes are TRBV10-1 and TRBJ2-7, with 10 bases fitting TRBD1. Unmatched junction bases numbered 5, after V lost 3 bases and J lost 3 bases. The germline gives CDR1 WNHNN, CDR2 SYGVQD (reference sequence). CDR3 size: 15 residues. CDR3 sequence reads: CASSEDRGRGYEQYF. The CDR3 DNA reads as TGCGCCAGCAGTGAAGACAGGGGGCGAGGCTACGAGCAGTACTTC.

This chain links TRBV19 with TRBJ2-1; 7 bases line up with TRBD2. From germline, CDR1 is LNHDA and CDR2 SQIVND (reference sequence). The trim removed 5 bases at V and 2 bases at J, leaving 9 bases unmatched. This CDR3 contains 16 residues. DNA of the CDR3: TGTGCCAGTAGTCTCCAGCGGGAAGACCCCTACAATGAGCAGTTCTTC. It yields the protein CASSLQREDPYNEQFF.

The chain combines TRBV5-6 with TRBJ1-1, with TRBD1 matching 10 bases. The CDR3 has 16 amino acids. Germline-derived CDR1 and CDR2 are SGHDT and YYEEEE. Trimming cost V 4 bases and J 0 bases; bases outside gene matches: 6. CDR3 region: CASSPGTGVMNTEAFF. CDR3 in DNA: TGTGCCAGCAGCCCTGGGACAGGGGTAATGAACACTGAAGCTTTCTTT.

The genes are TRBV25-1 and TRBJ1-2, with 8 bases that match TRBD1. The CDR3 totals 14 residues. V dropped 6 bases and J dropped 4; count of bases not matched to a gene: 7. In germline, CDR1 is MGHDK, CDR2 SYGVNS. The CDR3 spells CASSRTGRSYGYTF. CDR3 coding DNA: TGTGCCAGCAGCCGGACAGGGAGGAGCTATGGCTACACCTTC.

J is TRBJ2-5 and V is TRBV4-1; D perhaps matches TRBD1 (6 bases). This CDR3 is built from 19 residues. Germline CDR1 reads MGHRA; CDR2 reads YSYEKL. V lost 1 base and J lost 5, with 26 bases in between. CDR3 sequence (DNA): TGCGCCAGCAGCCAAGTATCAGGGGCTAGTTCCGCACCGCCGGAGACCCAGTACTTC. Its translation: CASSQVSGASSAPPETQYF.

The DNA for the CDR3 is TGTGCCAGCTCCCCCGGGGAGGGGAATCAGCCCCAGCATTTT. Residues: CASSPGEGNQPQHF. The V and J genes are TRBV18 and TRBJ1-5; TRBD1 might be the D (5 bases). The length of the CDR3 is 14 residues. V was trimmed by 6 bases and J by 4 bases, leaving 13 bases between them. Germline values: CDR1 KGHSH, CDR2 LQKENI.

This chain uses TRBV5-6 with TRBJ2-7; D may be TRBD1 (6 bases). The CDR3 has 12 residues. Germline lookup yields CDR1 SGHDT and CDR2 YYEEEE. V was shortened by 6 bases and J by 2 bases, with 9 bases between the two germline ends. In DNA form, the CDR3 reads TGTGCCAGCAATTGGGGGCCCTACGAGCAGTACTTC. Protein sequence: CASNWGPYEQYF.

The J gene is TRBJ2-3, the V gene TRBV27; 10 bases map to TRBD2. The V segment lost 4 bases and the J segment 6 bases; nucleotides outside the gene matches: 10. This CDR3 region has 16 residues. Germline CDR1 reads MNHEY; CDR2 reads SMNVEV (reference sequence). In DNA form, the CDR3 reads TGTGCCAGCAGTTCCCCGGGACTAGCGTGGGTTGATACGCAGTATTTT. Translated, it gives CASSSPGLAWVDTQYF.

The J gene is TRBJ1-5, the V gene TRBV14, with TRBD1 as a possible D gene (5 bases). The CDR3 runs 15 residues. Germline CDR1 SGHDN, CDR2 FVKESK. With 3 bases removed from V and 0 bases from J, the gap between germline ends came to 9 bases. The CDR3 DNA is TGTGCCAGCAGCCATAACAGGACTAGCAATCAGCCCCAGCATTTT. Translated: CASSHNRTSNQPQHF.

This chain uses TRBV7-9 with TRBJ2-7, with 9 bases aligning to TRBD1. With 5 bases clipped from V and 0 bases from J, the junction kept 2 bases outside the gene matches. This CDR3 is built from 14 residues. The germline gives CDR1 SEHNR, CDR2 FQNEAQ (reference sequence). Written as DNA, the CDR3 is TGTGCCAGCAGCCGACAGGGGGTCTCCTACGAGCAGTACTTC. Translation: CASSRQGVSYEQYF.

As DNA, the CDR3 is TGTGCCAGCAGCTCGGGACAGCCCGGGGAGACCCAGTACTTC. It translates to CASSSGQPGETQYF. The chain carries TRBV7-2 and TRBJ2-5; 7 nucleotides line up with TRBD1. The ends lost 4 bases at V and 5 bases at J; junction bases unmatched: 7. The CDR3 is 14 amino acids. Germline V gives CDR1 SGHTA, CDR2 FQGNSA.

The J gene is TRBJ2-1, the V gene TRBV6-1; 9 nucleotides align to TRBD1. Germline CDR1 reads MNHNS; CDR2 reads SASEGT. The ends lost 6 bases at V and 5 bases at J; junction bases unmatched: 8. This CDR3 region has 15 residues. CDR3 region: CASRRRTGENNEQFF. The CDR3 nucleotides are TGTGCCAGCAGGAGGCGGACAGGGGAGAACAATGAGCAGTTCTTC.

The chain combines TRBV4-1 with TRBJ2-5; possible D gene TRBD2, 6 bases. Germline CDR1 MGHRA, CDR2 YSYEKL. V was shortened by 0 bases and J by 2 bases, with 19 bases between the two germline ends. The CDR3 contains 18 residues. The CDR3 nucleotides read TGCGCCAGCAGCCAAGATCTGGCGAAAATGGGGAGGCAAGAGACCCAGTACTTC. It is translated as CASSQDLAKMGRQETQYF.

This chain uses TRBV6-1 with TRBJ1-2; 7 bases map to TRBD1. The CDR3 has 12 amino acids. V trimming: 4 bases; J trimming: 5 bases; junction bases outside the gene matches: 1. Germline CDR1 reads MNHNS; CDR2 reads SASEGT. The CDR3 is CASSGRGYGYTF. CDR3 sequence (DNA): TGTGCCAGCAGTGGCAGGGGGTATGGCTACACCTTC.

The chain carries TRBV11-2 and TRBJ1-2; D possibly corresponds to TRBD1 (5 bases). The CDR3 length is 13 residues. The V gene lost 4 bases and the J gene lost 4 bases, with 10 bases spanning the gap. The germline CDR1 and CDR2 sequences are SGHAT and FQNNGV. The CDR3 reads CASSSDISYGYTF. DNA for the CDR3: TGTGCCAGCAGCTCGGACATTAGCTATGGCTACACCTTC.

The chain employs TRBV7-2 and TRBJ2-5; 7 bases line up with TRBD1. The CDR3 covers 16 residues. Germline lookup yields CDR1 SGHTA and CDR2 FQGNSA. V trimming: 4 bases; J trimming: 5 bases; junction bases outside the gene matches: 13. The CDR3 DNA is TGTGCCAGCAGCTCTCCCCTAGACAGGGTATATGAGACCCAGTACTTC. It codes for CASSSPLDRVYETQYF. Supplemented by reference TRBV7-2 and TRBJ2-5, the full variable domain reads GAGVSQSPSNKVTEKGKDVELRCDPISGHTALYWYRQSLGQGLEFLIYFQGNSAPDKSGLPSDRFSAERTGGSVSTLTIQRTQQEDSAVYLCASSSPLDRVYETQYFGPGTRLLVL.

CDR3 in amino acids: CSVTVPGTWETQYF. The CDR3 coding sequence is TGCAGCGTAACTGTTCCAGGGACTTGGGAGACCCAGTACTTC. This chain joins TRBV29-1 and TRBJ2-5, with a tentative D call TRBD2 (6 bases). In germline, CDR1 is SQVTM, CDR2 ANQGSEA. CDR3 length: 14 amino acids. V was pared by 6 bases and J by 5 bases, with 19 bases between.

In this sample, this clone turned up once. The chain uses TRBV10-3 and TRBJ2-1, with unresolved D. Germline V gene sequence: CDR1 ENHRY, CDR2 SYGVKD. There are 13 residues in the CDR3. Between the trimmed V and J ends, which lost 6 bases and 8 bases, there was a span of 14 bases. CDR3 bases: TGTGCCATCAGCTCCCAAACAGTCGATGAGCAGTTCTTC. Encoded protein: CAISSQTVDEQFF.

The rearrangement links TRBV30 to TRBJ2-1, with 9 bases identical to TRBD1. The germline CDR1 and CDR2 sequences are GTSNPN and SVGIG (reference sequence). CDR3 length: 15 residues. V was clipped by 0 bases and J by 9 bases; unmatched bases: 9. CDR3 residues: CAWSVLQDRGFEQFF. In nucleotides, the CDR3 is TGTGCCTGGAGTGTACTTCAGGACAGGGGCTTTGAGCAGTTCTTC.

The chain joins TRBV10-3 to TRBJ1-4, with D uncertain. The germline V gene encodes CDR1 ENHRY and CDR2 SYGVKD. Deletions cut 1 base from V and 4 bases from J, with 7 bases between. The CDR3 runs to 14 residues. The CDR3 here is CAISEWSVNEKLFF. The CDR3, as DNA: TGTGCCATCAGTGAGTGGTCAGTTAATGAAAAACTGTTTTTT.

The chain couples TRBV6-6 to TRBJ2-7; 9 nucleotides match TRBD2. Germline V gene lookup returns CDR1 MNHNY and CDR2 SVGAGI (reference sequence). This CDR3 comprises 15 residues. After removal of 6 bases from V and 4 bases from J, the junction contained 10 bases not matched to a gene. The CDR3 reads CASRSFAGGLYEQYF. Written as DNA, the CDR3 is TGTGCCAGCAGGTCCTTCGCGGGAGGGCTGTACGAGCAGTACTTC.